This T cell receptor (beta chain) came from a study of blood T cell repertoires in COVID-19. Data came from immunoSEQ multiplex PCR; TCRdb stores just in-frame clones and leaves some out. This sample has about 320,000 clones, with 90% to 95% found just once. CDR1 is MNHEY, CDR2 SVGAGI, per germline. V lost 2 bases and J lost 9; bases outside the gene matches: 5. The CDR3 has 14 amino acids. This chain joins TRBV6-5 and TRBJ2-1; 9 nucleotides match TRBD2. This TCR was recovered from a woman in her 30s who had been exposed to COVID-19. The sequencing input was PBMCs or T cells enriched from blood (not recorded which). The CDR3 bases are TGTGCCAGCAGTTACGTGCGGGGGGGGATTGAGCAGTTCTTC. This translates into CASSYVRGGIEQFF.